These 25 T cell receptor beta chains share one sample of origin, sequenced in a study of shared clonotypes between healthy human individuals. Positive CCR7 selection of CD45RO-negative cells yielded the naive CD8 cells, and terminally differentiated effector memory CD45RA+ cells were excluded. Clones were sequenced by immunoSEQ multiplex PCR, and TCRdb holds only the in-frame ones, with some missing. The data hold around 2,000,000 clones, with about 95% observed a single time. Sequencing was carried out using naive CD8+ T cells sorted from blood. These receptors were obtained from a man aged 18 to 30 in good health.

In this sample, this clone turned up once. The sample carries other DNA sequences with the same CDR3. This chain joins TRBV5-4 and TRBJ2-7; 7 bases are shared with TRBD1. From germline, CDR1 is SGHNT and CDR2 YYREEE (reference sequence). The CDR3 covers 14 residues. V was clipped by 4 bases and J by 0 bases; unmatched bases: 4. The CDR3 DNA reads as TGTGCCAGCAGCCTGGGACAGAGCTCCTACGAGCAGTACTTC. Translation gives CASSLGQSSYEQYF.

The V gene is TRBV11-2, the J gene TRBJ1-4; possibly TRBD1 for D (5 bases). Trimming cost V 1 base and J 6 bases, with 15 bases left between them. This CDR3 has 16 residues. The germline CDR1 and CDR2 sequences are SGHAT and FQNNGV. The CDR3, as DNA: TGTGCCAGCAGCTTAGCTCGGCAGGGCGGGGATGAAAAACTGTTTTTT. Translated: CASSLARQGGDEKLFF.

On this clone: Other DNA sequences in this sample translate to the same CDR3. CDR3 coding DNA: TGTGCCAGCAGCGTAGAAGGGACAGGGAACACTGAAGCTTTCTTT. Translation gives CASSVEGTGNTEAFF. The chain recombines TRBV9 with TRBJ1-1; 8 positions match TRBD1. Losses at the gene ends were 0 bases for V and 1 base for J; bases not matched to a gene: 2. Germline CDR1 reads SGDLS; CDR2 reads YYNGEE. The CDR3 sequence is 15 residues long.

V usage is TRBV9 and J usage is TRBJ2-2; D may be TRBD1 (5 bases). CDR1 SGDLS and CDR2 YYNGEE come from the germline V gene. The CDR3 runs 14 residues. Trimming took off 6 bases at V and 3 bases at J, with 12 bases between the two ends. DNA of the CDR3: TGTGCCAGCAACCCAGACAGCTACACCGGGGAGCTGTTTTTT. It translates to CASNPDSYTGELFF.

The gene calls are TRBV5-6 and TRBJ1-5; D call uncertain. Germline lookup yields CDR1 SGHDT and CDR2 YYEEEE. Trimming removed 0 bases at V and 1 base at J, with 14 bases between. The CDR3 runs to 17 residues. The DNA for the CDR3 is TGTGCCAGCAGCTTGGGAGACCTCTATGGGAGCAATCAGCCCCAGCATTTT. This codes for CASSLGDLYGSNQPQHF.

On this clone: Mismatch with germline at one junction end may stem from a read error. The rearrangement uses TRBV7-7 and TRBJ2-2; 7 bases are a match to TRBD1. The germline V gene encodes CDR1 SSHAT and CDR2 FNYEAQ (reference sequence). The CDR3 spans 14 residues. The CDR3 loop is CASSPTGYTGELFF. CDR3 coding DNA: TGTGCTAGCAGCCCGACAGGGTACACCGGGGAGCTGTTTTTT. Based on the CDR3 plus reference TRBV7-7 and TRBJ2-2, the full variable domain is GAGVSQSPRYKVTKRGQDVTLRCDPISSHATLYWYQQALGQGPEFLTYFNYEAQPDKSGLPSDRFSAERPEGSISTLTIQRTEQRDSAMYRCASSPTGYTGELFFGEGSRLTVL.

The rearrangement links TRBV19 to TRBJ2-7; 10 bases fit TRBD1. Trimming took 10 bases from V and 4 from J; bases not matched to a gene: 16. Germline V gives CDR1 LNHDA, CDR2 SQIVND (reference sequence). The CDR3 spans 16 residues. CDR3 sequence: CATSISEGTGVYEQYF. CDR3 bases: TGTGCCACCTCTATTTCCGAAGGGACAGGGGTGTACGAGCAGTACTTC.

The V and J genes are TRBV5-4 and TRBJ1-4; TRBD1 aligns across 7 bases. This CDR3 has 14 amino acids. The J segment lost 4 bases and the V segment lost 4 bases, leaving 4 bases of the junction unmatched. CDR1 and CDR2 from the germline V gene are SGHNT and YYREEE (reference sequence). CDR3 region: CASSPDRVNEKLFF. For the CDR3, the DNA is TGTGCCAGCAGCCCCGACAGGGTTAATGAAAAACTGTTTTTT. The entire variable domain, with the rest obtained from reference TRBV5-4 and TRBJ1-4, is as follows: ETGVTQSPTHLIKTRGQQVTLRCSSQSGHNTVSWYQQALGQGPQFIFQYYREEENGRGNFPPRFSGLQFPNYSSELNVNALELDDSALYLCASSPDRVNEKLFFGSGTQLSVL.

V and J are TRBV6-5 and TRBJ2-5; the match to TRBD1 covers 8 bases. The DNA matches TRBJ2-7 better at its end, which makes the J call doubtful. The germline V gene has CDR1 MNHEY and CDR2 SVGAGI. The CDR3 has 13 amino acids. The CDR3: CASSSDRAYEQYF. CDR3 nucleotides: TGTGCCAGCTCGTCGGACAGGGCTTACGAGCAGTACTTC.

The J gene is TRBJ2-7, the V gene TRBV4-1, with a tentative D call TRBD1 (5 bases). V was clipped by 0 bases and J by 3 bases, with 12 bases between them. This CDR3 comprises 15 residues. Looked up from germline, CDR1 is MGHRA and CDR2 is YSYEKL. The CDR3 sequence is CASSQDRGQGYEQYF. The CDR3 DNA reads TGCGCCAGCAGCCAAGATAGGGGCCAGGGCTACGAGCAGTACTTC.

The chain has TRBV5-1 and TRBJ2-1; 7 nucleotides line up with TRBD1. V shed 2 bases, J shed 9 bases, and the junction held 8 bases outside the gene matches. Germline CDR1 SGHRS, CDR2 YFSETQ. CDR3 length equals 14 residues. The CDR3 loop is CASSFIRDSSEQFF. Here the CDR3 DNA reads TGCGCCAGCAGCTTTATCCGGGACAGTAGTGAGCAGTTCTTC. Looking up the rest from reference TRBV5-1 and TRBJ2-1 gives the full variable domain: KAGVTQTPRYLIKTRGQQVTLSCSPISGHRSVSWYQQTPGQGLQFLFEYFSETQRNKGNFPGRFSGRQFSNSRSEMNVSTLELGDSALYLCASSFIRDSSEQFFGPGTRLTVL.

This chain connects TRBV5-8 to TRBJ2-7; no clear D. The germline CDR1 and CDR2 sequences are SGHTS and YDEGEE. V gave up 0 bases and J gave up 6 bases, with 10 bases separating them. CDR3 length: 13 residues. The CDR3 reads CASSLVSWGEQYF. The DNA of the CDR3 is TGTGCCAGCAGCTTGGTTTCCTGGGGCGAGCAGTACTTC.

In the case of this clone: The sample carries other DNA sequences with the same CDR3. The chain employs TRBV7-9 and TRBJ2-2, with D unresolved. This CDR3 is 13 amino acids long. V was shortened by 5 bases and J by 2 bases, with 6 bases between the two germline ends. The V gene's germline CDR1 is SEHNR and CDR2 FQNEAQ (reference sequence). CDR3 protein: CASSPTNTGELFF. The CDR3 nucleotides read TGTGCCAGCAGCCCCACTAACACCGGGGAGCTGTTTTTT. Variable domain in full (rest from reference TRBV7-9 and TRBJ2-2): DTGVSQNPRHKITKRGQNVTFRCDPISEHNRLYWYRQTLGQGPEFLTYFQNEAQLEKSRLLSDRFSAERPKGSFSTLEIQRTEQGDSAMYLCASSPTNTGELFFGEGSRLTVL.

The chain combines TRBV7-8 with TRBJ2-3, with D unresolved. Trimming stripped 1 base from V and 0 bases from J, with 20 bases between. The CDR3 has 19 amino acids. Germline CDR1 reads SGHVS; CDR2 reads FQNEAQ. DNA of the CDR3: TGTGCCAGCAGCTTAGGAACCTGGGATGTCTTGGCCAGCACAGATACGCAGTATTTT. Its translation is CASSLGTWDVLASTDTQYF.

This chain links TRBV28 with TRBJ2-5; TRBD1 is a possible D gene (6 bases). Germline CDR1 and CDR2: MDHEN and SYDVKM. The CDR3 is made up of 13 amino acids. Trimming shortened V by 6 bases and J by 5 bases, and 13 bases separated the two germline ends. The CDR3 DNA reads TGTGCCAGCAGACAACAGGGTAGGGAGACCCAGTACTTC. As protein: CASRQQGRETQYF.

This chain uses TRBV2 with TRBJ2-2; unclear D gene. Per germline, CDR1 SNHLY and CDR2 FYNNEI. The CDR3 is made up of 12 amino acids. V lost 3 bases, J lost 5 bases, and 4 bases lay in between. Here the CDR3 reads CASSDSTGELFF. In DNA form, the CDR3 reads TGTGCCAGCAGTGATTCAACCGGGGAGCTGTTTTTT. The variable domain in full, with the rest retrieved from reference TRBV2 and TRBJ2-2, is EPEVTQTPSHQVTQMGQEVILRCVPISNHLYFYWYRQILGQKVEFLVSFYNNEISEKSEIFDDQFSVERPDGSNFTLKIRSTKLEDSAMYFCASSDSTGELFFGEGSRLTVL.

The rearrangement joins TRBV5-1 to TRBJ2-1; 8 positions match TRBD1. CDR3 size: 16 residues. Trimming took 3 bases from V and 7 from J; bases not matched to a gene: 12. Germline CDR1 SGHRS, CDR2 YFSETQ. DNA of the CDR3: TGCGCCAGCAGCTCCGATTCGACAGGGGAGTTGAATGAGCAGTTCTTC. Amino acids: CASSSDSTGELNEQFF.

This clone is a singleton in its sample. The sample holds other DNA sequences that translate to the same CDR3. The chain has TRBV4-1 and TRBJ2-7; D uncertain. Germline V gene sequence: CDR1 MGHRA, CDR2 YSYEKL. CDR3 length: 13 amino acids. Trimming removed 2 bases from V and 1 base from J, with 6 bases in between. The CDR3 coding sequence is TGCGCCAGCAGCCAAACGGATTCCTACGAGCAGTACTTC. This codes for CASSQTDSYEQYF.

The chain is built from TRBV10-1 and TRBJ2-1, with TRBD1 as a possible D gene (6 bases). V was cut by 4 bases and J by 2 bases, with 9 bases left in between. The germline V gene encodes CDR1 WNHNN and CDR2 SYGVQD (reference sequence). The CDR3 has 14 residues. The CDR3 nucleotides are TGCGCCAGCAGTGGGGGGCCCCCCTACAATGAGCAGTTCTTC. Translating gives CASSGGPPYNEQFF.

The chain links TRBV6-5 to TRBJ1-1; D remains ambiguous. The CDR3 is made up of 15 amino acids. V was shortened by 0 bases and J by 1 base, with 9 bases between the two germline ends. The germline CDR1 and CDR2 sequences are MNHEY and SVGAGI. The CDR3: CASSYSISGNTEAFF. DNA for the CDR3: TGTGCCAGCAGTTACTCGATTTCGGGGAACACTGAAGCTTTCTTT.

The chain couples TRBV4-3 to TRBJ2-5; TRBD2 matches 9 bases. V lost 1 base, J lost 3 bases, and 9 bases stayed unmatched. The CDR3 runs 17 residues. The V gene's germline CDR1 is LGHNA and CDR2 YSLEER. CDR3 bases: TGCGCCAGCAGCCAAGGGATGGCGGGAGGGTTGGAAGAGACCCAGTACTTC. It is translated as CASSQGMAGGLEETQYF.

The chain is built from TRBV5-6 and TRBJ2-7; TRBD1 matches at 10 bases. From germline, CDR1 is SGHDT and CDR2 YYEEEE. This CDR3 region has 15 residues. The J segment lost 2 bases and the V segment lost 3 bases, leaving 5 bases of the junction unmatched. The CDR3 sequence: CASSYPGQGTYEQYF. The CDR3 DNA is TGTGCCAGCAGCTACCCGGGACAGGGGACCTACGAGCAGTACTTC.

The J gene is TRBJ2-3, the V gene TRBV10-1; D is possibly TRBD1 or TRBD2 (5 bases each). V gave up 9 bases and J gave up 4 bases, with 8 bases separating them. CDR3 length: 11 residues. Germline V gene lookup returns CDR1 WNHNN and CDR2 SYGVQD (reference sequence). The CDR3 protein is CASGTADTQYF. DNA of the CDR3: TGCGCCAGTGGGACGGCAGATACGCAGTATTTT.

The gene calls are TRBV6-5 and TRBJ1-1; possible D gene TRBD1, 5 bases. CDR1 is MNHEY and CDR2 is SVGAGI in the germline V gene. The CDR3 sequence is 12 residues long. Trimming removed 6 bases at V and 8 bases at J, with 13 bases between. The CDR3 sequence: CASRPQGVEAFF. CDR3 nucleotides: TGTGCCAGCAGACCCCAGGGTGTAGAAGCTTTCTTT.

This clone was detected once. Distinct nucleotide sequences in the sample also encode this CDR3. In DNA, the CDR3 is TGTGCCAGCAGTCCTTTTAGGGGGTACGAGCAGTACTTC. Encoded protein: CASSPFRGYEQYF. The chain couples TRBV27 to TRBJ2-7, with D possibly matching TRBD1 (6 bases). V was trimmed by 5 bases and J by 4 bases, leaving 12 bases between them. CDR3 length: 13 residues. Germline V CDR1 and CDR2: MNHEY, SMNVEV (reference sequence).